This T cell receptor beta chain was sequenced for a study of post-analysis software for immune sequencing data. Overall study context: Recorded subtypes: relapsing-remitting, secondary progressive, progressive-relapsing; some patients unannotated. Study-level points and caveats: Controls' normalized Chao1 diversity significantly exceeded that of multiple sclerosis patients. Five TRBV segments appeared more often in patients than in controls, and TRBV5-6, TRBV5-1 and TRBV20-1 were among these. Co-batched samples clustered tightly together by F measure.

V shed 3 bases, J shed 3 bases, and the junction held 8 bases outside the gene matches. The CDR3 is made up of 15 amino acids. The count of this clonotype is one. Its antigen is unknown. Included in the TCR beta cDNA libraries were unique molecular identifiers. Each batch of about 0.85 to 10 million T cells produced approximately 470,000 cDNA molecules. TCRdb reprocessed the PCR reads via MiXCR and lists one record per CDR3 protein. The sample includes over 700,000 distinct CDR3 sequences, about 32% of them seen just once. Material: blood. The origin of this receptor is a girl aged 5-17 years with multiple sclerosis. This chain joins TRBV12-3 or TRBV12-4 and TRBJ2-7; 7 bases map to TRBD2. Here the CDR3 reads CASSFGASGDYEQYF. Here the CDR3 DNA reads TGTGCCAGCAGTTTTGGGGCTAGCGGAGACTACGAGCAGTACTTC.